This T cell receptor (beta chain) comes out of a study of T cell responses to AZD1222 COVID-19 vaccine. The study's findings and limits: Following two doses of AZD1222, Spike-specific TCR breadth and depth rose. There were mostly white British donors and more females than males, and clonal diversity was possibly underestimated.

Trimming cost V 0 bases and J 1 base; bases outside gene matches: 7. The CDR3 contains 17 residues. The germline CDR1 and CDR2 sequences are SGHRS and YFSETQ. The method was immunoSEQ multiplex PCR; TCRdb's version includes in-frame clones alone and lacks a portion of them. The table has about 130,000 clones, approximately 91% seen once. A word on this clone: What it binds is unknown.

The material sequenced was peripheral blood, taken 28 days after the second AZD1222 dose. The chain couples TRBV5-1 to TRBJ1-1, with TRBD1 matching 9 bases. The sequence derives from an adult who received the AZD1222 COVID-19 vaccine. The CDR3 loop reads CASSLAETGGTNTEAFF. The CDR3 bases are TGCGCCAGCAGCTTGGCGGAGACAGGGGGAACGAACACTGAAGCTTTCTTT.